Each of the 23 T cell receptor beta chains below was sequenced from the same sample in a study of response to subunit inactivated influenza vaccine (dated by TCRdb to 2017 to 2018). Library preparation used RT-PCR. Data came from an Illumina HiSeq 2500. The public reads were quality trimmed at Q25 with fastp and then assembled into clones with MiXCR by TCRdb, keeping productive beta chains. Merged by CDR3 protein, the rows form single entries marked with the most common genes and DNA. This sample gives 650,000 to 800,000 distinct CDR3 sequences in total; about 18% of them show up just once. Jointly, the top ten make up 11% of the sample. Sequenced here: PBMCs from blood, sampled 4 to 6 days after vaccination. These receptors all come from a man aged 50 or older who received an inactivated influenza vaccine. Donor details come from another sample of the same person, matched by shared clones.

This clonotype has a handful of counts. The chain uses TRBV12-3 or TRBV12-4 and TRBJ2-2; D is possibly TRBD2 (5 bases). The CDR3 is 14 amino acids. Trimming removed 5 bases at V and 1 base at J, with 8 bases between. This CDR3 reads CASSRELNTGELFF. The DNA of the CDR3 is TGTGCCAGCAGTCGGGAACTGAACACCGGGGAGCTGTTTTTT.

The table lists this clonotype with a few counts. V gene TRBV5-1 combines with J gene TRBJ2-7; D is possibly TRBD2 (6 bases). Germline assignment: CDR1 SGHRS and CDR2 YFSETQ. V was clipped by 1 base and J by 3 bases, with 8 bases between them. The CDR3 contains 13 residues. The CDR3 region has the DNA TGCGCCAGCAGCTTGTGGGGGGACTACGAGCAGTACTTC. As protein: CASSLWGDYEQYF.

The rearrangement joins TRBV7-2 to TRBJ2-1; no definite D call. Trimming cost V 0 bases and J 1 base, with 19 bases left between them. Germline CDR1 reads SGHTA; CDR2 reads FQGNSA. The CDR3 is 19 residues long. CDR3 sequence reads: CASSLAPTHTTWSYNEQFF. CDR3 DNA sequence: TGTGCCAGCAGCTTAGCTCCCACCCATACCACTTGGTCCTACAATGAGCAGTTCTTC.

This sequence joins TRBV7-3 and TRBJ2-3, with D unclear. This CDR3 comprises 12 residues. Germline V gene data show CDR1 as SGHTA and CDR2 as FQGTGA. V was shortened by 4 bases and J by 6 bases, with 8 bases between the two germline ends. DNA of the CDR3: TGTGCCAGCAGCTCCGACTCTGATACGCAGTATTTT. This sequence encodes CASSSDSDTQYF.

This clonotype was observed at least ten times. The chain joins TRBV5-8 to TRBJ2-7; a weak D match, TRBD2 (6 bases). From germline, CDR1 is SGHTS and CDR2 YDEGEE. The V end lost 2 bases, the J end lost 3 bases, and 9 bases lay between the germline ends. The CDR3 has 13 residues. The CDR3 DNA sequence: TGTGCCAGCAGCTTAAGGCGGGACTACGAGCAGTACTTC. Amino acids: CASSLRRDYEQYF. The whole variable domain, filled in from reference TRBV5-8 and TRBJ2-7, reads EAGVTQSPTHLIKTRGQQATLRCSPISGHTSVYWYQQALGLGLQFLLWYDEGEERNRGNFPPRFSGRQFPNYSSELNVNALELEDSALYLCASSLRRDYEQYFGPGTRLTVT.

This clonotype has a handful of counts. The chain recombines TRBV4-1 with TRBJ1-2, with unresolved D. The CDR3 extends over 13 amino acids. Germline-derived CDR1 and CDR2 are MGHRA and YSYEKL. The V end was cut by 4 bases, the J end by 7 bases, with 13 bases between. The CDR3 sequence: CASSPLSNGGYTF. The CDR3 bases are TGCGCCAGCAGCCCCCTCAGTAACGGTGGCTACACCTTC.

This clonotype was picked up a small number of times. The rearrangement links TRBV6-1 to TRBJ1-3, with D unresolved. This CDR3 region has 16 residues. Germline CDR1 is MNHNS and CDR2 is SASEGT. The V end lost 1 base, the J end lost 1 base, and 11 bases lay between the germline ends. The CDR3 sequence is CASSEVLFLSGNTIYF. In nucleotides, the CDR3 is TGTGCCAGCAGTGAAGTTCTCTTTCTGTCTGGAAACACCATATATTTT.

The chain combines TRBV11-2 with TRBJ2-1; D gene uncertain. Germline V gene data show CDR1 as SGHAT and CDR2 as FQNNGV. The V end lost 1 base, the J end lost 5 bases, and 9 bases lay between the germline ends. The CDR3 contains 14 residues. The CDR3 reads CASSLGAENNEQFF. CDR3 DNA: TGTGCCAGCAGCTTAGGAGCAGAAAACAATGAGCAGTTCTTC.

This sequence joins TRBV18 and TRBJ2-1; a weak D match, TRBD2 (5 bases). V was cut by 3 bases and J by 4 bases, with 10 bases left in between. Germline-derived CDR1 and CDR2 are KGHSH and LQKENI. This CDR3 contains 14 residues. The CDR3 DNA sequence: TGTGCCAGCTCACCCCCCCAGCGGTACAATGAGCAGTTCTTC. Protein product: CASSPPQRYNEQFF. Drawing the rest from reference TRBV18 and TRBJ2-1, the complete variable domain is NAGVMQNPRHLVRRRGQEARLRCSPMKGHSHVYWYRQLPEEGLKFMVYLQKENIIDESGMPKERFSAEFPKEGPSILRIQQVVRGDSAAYFCASSPPQRYNEQFFGPGTRLTVL.

The chain combines TRBV30 with TRBJ2-1; 10 positions agree with TRBD1. Germline CDR1 GTSNPN, CDR2 SVGIG (reference sequence). V trimming: 0 bases; J trimming: 5 bases; junction bases outside the gene matches: 10. The CDR3 totals 17 residues. The CDR3, as DNA: TGTGCCTGGAGTGTATTGAGGGGACAGGGGATCAACAATGAGCAGTTCTTC. Translated: CAWSVLRGQGINNEQFF.

This rearrangement joins TRBV12-3 or TRBV12-4 to TRBJ2-7; D gene unclear. V was cut by 4 bases and J by 3 bases, with 13 bases left in between. This CDR3 contains 14 residues. CDR3 DNA sequence: TGTGCCAGCAGTTCCCTCGAGTCCTTCTACGAGCAGTACTTC. Its protein product is CASSSLESFYEQYF.

The rearrangement links TRBV3-1 to TRBJ1-6; D remains unclear. CDR1 and CDR2 (germline): LGHDT, YNNKEL (reference sequence). The CDR3 loop spans 12 amino acids. Between the trimmed V and J ends, which lost 2 bases and 14 bases, there was a span of 10 bases. The CDR3 reads CASSQLGSALHF. In nucleotides, the CDR3 is TGTGCCAGCAGCCAACTCGGTTCGGCCCTCCACTTT. The whole variable domain, remainder taken from reference TRBV3-1 and TRBJ1-6, is DTAVSQTPKYLVTQMGNDKSIKCEQNLGHDTMYWYKQDSKKFLKIMFSYNNKELIINETVPNRFSPKSPDKAHLNLHINSLELGDSAVYFCASSQLGSALHFGNGTRLTVT.

This sequence joins TRBV28 and TRBJ2-5, with D possibly TRBD1 on 6 matching bases. The CDR3 totals 15 residues. CDR1 and CDR2 (germline): MDHEN, SYDVKM. Trimming took off 6 bases at V and 1 base at J, with 15 bases between the two ends. DNA of the CDR3: TGTGCCAGCAGGGACCGGGACACCGTCCAAGAGACCCAGTACTTC. Translation: CASRDRDTVQETQYF.

In its sample, this clonotype was seen a few times. The chain recombines TRBV5-1 with TRBJ2-5; 14 nucleotides line up with TRBD2. V was pared by 1 base and J by 5 bases, with 10 bases of the junction left unmatched. The germline gives CDR1 SGHRS, CDR2 YFSETQ. The CDR3 runs 18 residues. CDR3 residues: CASSLQGTSGRSLETQYF. CDR3 nucleotide sequence: TGCGCCAGCAGCTTGCAAGGGACTAGCGGGAGAAGTTTGGAGACCCAGTACTTC.

The chain joins TRBV9 to TRBJ2-2; tentatively, D is TRBD1 (5 bases). Trimming pared 6 bases from V and 5 bases from J, leaving 17 bases between. The V gene's germline CDR1 is SGDLS and CDR2 YYNGEE. This CDR3 spans 15 amino acids. DNA of the CDR3: TGTGCCAGCACACGACAGTTTTCGGAAACCGGGGAGCTGTTTTTT. Amino acids: CASTRQFSETGELFF.

This clonotype turned up a few times. The chain joins TRBV4-3 to TRBJ2-7; D possibly corresponds to TRBD2 (6 bases). The CDR3 is made up of 15 amino acids. V lost 3 bases and J lost 2, with 14 bases in between. Germline V CDR1 and CDR2: LGHNA, YSLEER. The CDR3 DNA is TGCGCCAGCAGCCATAAGGCGGGGCTTACCTACGAGCAGTACTTC. Translating gives CASSHKAGLTYEQYF.

This clonotype showed up just once. The genes are TRBV7-2 and TRBJ1-1; D call uncertain. Germline values: CDR1 SGHTA, CDR2 FQGNSA. V dropped 5 bases and J dropped 7 bases, with 17 bases sitting between them. The CDR3 consists of 14 residues. The CDR3 is CASSPGRGEGEAFF. As DNA, the CDR3 is TGTGCCAGCAGCCCAGGTCGGGGTGAAGGTGAAGCTTTCTTT.

In its sample, this clonotype was seen a few times. The chain couples TRBV20-1 to TRBJ2-7, with D unclear. CDR1 and CDR2 from the germline V gene are DFQATT and SNEGSKA (reference sequence). V was clipped by 0 bases and J by 6 bases, with 9 bases between them. This CDR3 is 12 amino acids long. CDR3 residues: CSARDPRSEQYF. CDR3 nucleotide sequence: TGCAGTGCTAGAGATCCGAGGAGCGAGCAGTACTTC.

This clonotype was detected many times. The V call is TRBV15, the J call TRBJ2-1; D remains ambiguous. This CDR3 comprises 15 residues. V lost 0 bases to trimming and J lost 4 bases, with 10 bases between them. Germline CDR1 and CDR2: LNHNV and YYDKDF (reference sequence). Here the CDR3 reads CATSRDRAVYNEQFF. For the CDR3, the DNA is TGTGCCACCAGCAGAGATCGGGCGGTATACAATGAGCAGTTCTTC. Supplemented by reference TRBV15 and TRBJ2-1, the full variable domain reads DAMVIQNPRYQVTQFGKPVTLSCSQTLNHNVMYWYQQKSSQAPKLLFHYYDKDFNNEADTPDNFQSRRPNTSFCFLDIRSPGLGDTAMYLCATSRDRAVYNEQFFGPGTRLTVL.

In this sample, this clonotype turned up a few times. J is TRBJ2-1 and V is TRBV9; D tentatively fits TRBD1 or TRBD2 (5 bases each). The CDR3 runs 16 residues. Germline V gene data show CDR1 as SGDLS and CDR2 as YYNGEE. Between the trimmed V and J ends, which lost 0 bases and 12 bases, there was a span of 22 bases. The CDR3 reads CASSVAANRGGTAQFF. The CDR3 DNA is TGTGCCAGCAGCGTAGCCGCGAATAGGGGTGGGACGGCGCAGTTCTTC.

This clonotype has just a few counts. The chain uses TRBV5-1 and TRBJ2-3; tentatively, D is TRBD2 (6 bases). The ends were cut back, 6 bases at V and 0 bases at J, with 11 bases in the middle. The germline V gene encodes CDR1 SGHRS and CDR2 YFSETQ. CDR3 length: 14 amino acids. CDR3 coding DNA: TGCGCCAGCACTTTAGCGGCTAGCACAGATACGCAGTATTTT. As protein: CASTLAASTDTQYF. The whole variable domain, remainder taken from reference TRBV5-1 and TRBJ2-3, is KAGVTQTPRYLIKTRGQQVTLSCSPISGHRSVSWYQQTPGQGLQFLFEYFSETQRNKGNFPGRFSGRQFSNSRSEMNVSTLELGDSALYLCASTLAASTDTQYFGPGTRLTVL.

V usage is TRBV29-1 and J usage is TRBJ2-5; 7 bases line up with TRBD2. Germline V gene sequence: CDR1 SQVTM, CDR2 ANQGSEA. V gave up 6 bases and J gave up 5 bases; unmatched junction bases: 15. CDR3 length: 15 residues. The CDR3 spells CSVAGSTGGGETQYF. The CDR3 DNA sequence: TGCAGCGTCGCGGGTTCAACTGGGGGGGGGGAGACCCAGTACTTC.

The rearrangement joins TRBV7-9 to TRBJ2-7; the D is unclear. The CDR3 runs to 12 residues. The germline V and J ends were trimmed by 4 bases and 3 bases, with 7 bases remaining between them. Germline V CDR1 and CDR2: SEHNR, FQNEAQ (reference sequence). DNA of the CDR3: TGTGCCAGCAGCTCCCCATACTACGAGCAGTACTTC. Protein product: CASSSPYYEQYF. The whole variable domain, filled in from reference TRBV7-9 and TRBJ2-7, reads DTGVSQNPRHKITKRGQNVTFRCDPISEHNRLYWYRQTLGQGPEFLTYFQNEAQLEKSRLLSDRFSAERPKGSFSTLEIQRTEQGDSAMYLCASSSPYYEQYFGPGTRLTVT.